This entry is about one TCR beta chain. The missing conserved phenylalanine or tryptophan at the end of this CDR3 makes a read error likely. TCRdb reprocessed the PCR reads via MiXCR and lists one record per CDR3 protein. The data contain roughly 20,000 distinct CDR3 sequences, roughly two fifths of them singletons. V gave up 9 bases and J gave up 11 bases; unmatched junction bases: 22. This CDR3 is built from 15 residues. Germline V gives CDR1 SGHRS, CDR2 YFSETQ. This sample stems from a study of tumor-infiltrating lymphocytes in oesophageal squamous cell carcinoma. The sequenced material came from esophageal tumor tissue. The receptor was derived from a male donor with esophageal squamous cell carcinoma. This chain joins TRBV5-1 and TRBJ2-5; 7 bases map to TRBD2. The CDR3 loop reads CATTPLAASYNEQYS. The DNA for the CDR3 is TGCGCCACTACCCCCCTAGCGGCCTCCTACAATGAGCAGTACTCC.